Sequencing of this T cell receptor (beta chain) was carried out in a study of T cells after yellow fever vaccination. In TCRdb, the 5' RACE reads were re-called with MiXCR into one record per CDR3 protein. Of around 340,000 distinct CDR3 sequences listed, 8.7% are singletons. This clonotype showed up just a few times. There are 13 residues in the CDR3. The germline V gene has CDR1 SQVTM and CDR2 ANQGSEA. V was pared by 3 bases and J by 7 bases, with 13 bases between. This chain links TRBV29-1 with TRBJ1-5; tentatively, D is TRBD1 (6 bases). The sequence was obtained from a man aged 18-30 years who received the YFV17D yellow fever vaccine. Material: PBMCs, obtained on the day of the first yellow fever vaccination. CDR3 region: CSVEWGLGQPQHF. The CDR3 region has the DNA TGCAGCGTTGAGTGGGGGCTCGGGCAGCCCCAGCATTTT.